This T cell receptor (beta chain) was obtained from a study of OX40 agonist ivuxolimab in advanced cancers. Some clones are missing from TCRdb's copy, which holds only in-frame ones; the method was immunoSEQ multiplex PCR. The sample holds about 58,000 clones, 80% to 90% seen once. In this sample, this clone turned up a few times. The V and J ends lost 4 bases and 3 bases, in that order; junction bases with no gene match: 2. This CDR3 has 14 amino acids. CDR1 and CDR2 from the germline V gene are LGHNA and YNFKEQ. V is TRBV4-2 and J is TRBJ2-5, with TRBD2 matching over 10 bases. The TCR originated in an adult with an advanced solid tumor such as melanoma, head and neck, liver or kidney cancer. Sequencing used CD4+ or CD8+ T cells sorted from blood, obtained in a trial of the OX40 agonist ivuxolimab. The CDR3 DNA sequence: TGTGCCAGCAGCCGTGGGACTAGCGAAGAGACCCAGTACTTC. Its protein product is CASSRGTSEETQYF.